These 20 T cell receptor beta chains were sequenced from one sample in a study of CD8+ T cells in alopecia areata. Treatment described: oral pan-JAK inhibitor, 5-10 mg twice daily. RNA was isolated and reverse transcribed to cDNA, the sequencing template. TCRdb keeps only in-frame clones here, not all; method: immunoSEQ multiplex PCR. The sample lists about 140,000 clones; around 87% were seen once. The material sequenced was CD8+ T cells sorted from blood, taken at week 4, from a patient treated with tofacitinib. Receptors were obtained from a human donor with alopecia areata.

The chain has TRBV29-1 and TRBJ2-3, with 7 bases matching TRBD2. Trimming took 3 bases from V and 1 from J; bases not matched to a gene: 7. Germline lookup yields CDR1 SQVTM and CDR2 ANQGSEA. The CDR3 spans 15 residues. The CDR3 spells CSVERGEGGTDTQYF. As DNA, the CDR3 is TGCAGCGTTGAGAGAGGGGAGGGTGGCACAGATACGCAGTATTTT.

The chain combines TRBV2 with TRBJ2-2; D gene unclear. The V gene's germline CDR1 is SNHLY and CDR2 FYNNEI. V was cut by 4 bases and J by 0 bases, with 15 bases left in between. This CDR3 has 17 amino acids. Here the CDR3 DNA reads TGTGCCAGCAGTGGGAGTAGGACGCAACCGAACACCGGGGAGCTGTTTTTT. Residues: CASSGSRTQPNTGELFF. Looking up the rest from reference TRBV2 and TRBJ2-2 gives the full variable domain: EPEVTQTPSHQVTQMGQEVILRCVPISNHLYFYWYRQILGQKVEFLVSFYNNEISEKSEIFDDQFSVERPDGSNFTLKIRSTKLEDSAMYFCASSGSRTQPNTGELFFGEGSRLTVL.

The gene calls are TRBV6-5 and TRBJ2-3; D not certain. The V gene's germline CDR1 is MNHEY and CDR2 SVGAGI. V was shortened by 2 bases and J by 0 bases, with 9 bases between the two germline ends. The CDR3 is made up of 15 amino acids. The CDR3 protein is CASSYRDPSTDTQYF. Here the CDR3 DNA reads TGTGCCAGCAGTTACAGAGACCCCAGCACAGATACGCAGTATTTT.

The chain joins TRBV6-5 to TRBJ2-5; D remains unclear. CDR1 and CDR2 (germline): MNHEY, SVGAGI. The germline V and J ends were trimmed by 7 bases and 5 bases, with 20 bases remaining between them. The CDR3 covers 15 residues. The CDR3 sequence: CASTHLSGPVETQYF. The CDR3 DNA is TGTGCCAGCACCCATTTATCGGGTCCCGTGGAGACCCAGTACTTC.

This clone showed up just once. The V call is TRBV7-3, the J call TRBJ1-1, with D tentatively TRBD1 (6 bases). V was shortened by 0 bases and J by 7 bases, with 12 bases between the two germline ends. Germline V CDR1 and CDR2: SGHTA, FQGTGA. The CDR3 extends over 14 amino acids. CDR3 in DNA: TGTGCCAGCAGCTTAACAGGGGGTCCGGGTGAAGCTTTCTTT. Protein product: CASSLTGGPGEAFF.

CDR3 sequence (DNA): TGTGCCAGCTCACCCGGTGGACAGCAAGAGATACTGAACACTGAAGCTTTCTTT. Protein: CASSPGGQQEILNTEAFF. The V gene is TRBV18, the J gene TRBJ1-1, with D maybe TRBD1 (6 bases). The CDR3 spans 18 residues. The germline V gene encodes CDR1 KGHSH and CDR2 LQKENI. Trimming left V 3 bases short and J 0 bases short, with 20 bases between. The full variable domain, in which reference TRBV18 and TRBJ1-1 provide the parts outside the CDR3, is NAGVMQNPRHLVRRRGQEARLRCSPMKGHSHVYWYRQLPEEGLKFMVYLQKENIIDESGMPKERFSAEFPKEGPSILRIQQVVRGDSAAYFCASSPGGQQEILNTEAFFGQGTRLTVV.

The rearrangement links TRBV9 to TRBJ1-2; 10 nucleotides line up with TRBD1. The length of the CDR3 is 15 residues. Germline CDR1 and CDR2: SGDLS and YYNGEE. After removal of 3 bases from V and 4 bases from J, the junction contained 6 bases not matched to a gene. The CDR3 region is CASSGRDRGSYGYTF. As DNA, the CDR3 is TGTGCCAGCAGCGGCCGGGACAGGGGATCCTATGGCTACACCTTC.

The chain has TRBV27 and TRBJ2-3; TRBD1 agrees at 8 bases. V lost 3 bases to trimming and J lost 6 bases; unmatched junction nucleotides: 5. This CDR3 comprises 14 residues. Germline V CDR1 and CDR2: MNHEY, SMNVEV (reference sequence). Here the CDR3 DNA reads TGTGCCAGCAGTTTTAGCAGGGGGCTTGATACGCAGTATTTT. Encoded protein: CASSFSRGLDTQYF.

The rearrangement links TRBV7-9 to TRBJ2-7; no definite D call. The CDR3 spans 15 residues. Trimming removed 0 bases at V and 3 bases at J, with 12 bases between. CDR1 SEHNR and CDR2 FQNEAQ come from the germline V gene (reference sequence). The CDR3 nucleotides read TGTGCCAGCAGCTTAGCGGCACGGCAACTCTACGAGCAGTACTTC. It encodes CASSLAARQLYEQYF.

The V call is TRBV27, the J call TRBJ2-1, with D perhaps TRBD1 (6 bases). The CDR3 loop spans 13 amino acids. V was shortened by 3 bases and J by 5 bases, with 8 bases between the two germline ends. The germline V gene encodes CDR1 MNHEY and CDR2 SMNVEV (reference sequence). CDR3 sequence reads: CASSFHRDNEQFF. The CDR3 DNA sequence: TGTGCCAGCAGTTTTCACAGGGACAATGAGCAGTTCTTC.

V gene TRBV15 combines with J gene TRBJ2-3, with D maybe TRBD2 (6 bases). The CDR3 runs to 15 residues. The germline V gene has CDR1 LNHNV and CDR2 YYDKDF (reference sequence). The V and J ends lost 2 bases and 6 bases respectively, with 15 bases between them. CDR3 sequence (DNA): TGTGCCACCAGCAGACCCCCCGCCGGGGGTGATACGCAGTATTTT. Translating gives CATSRPPAGGDTQYF.

CDR3 bases: TGTGCCAGCAGCTTAGAGGCGGGAGGTACCTACGAGCAGTACTTC. It is translated as CASSLEAGGTYEQYF. The genes are TRBV7-6 and TRBJ2-7, with 8 bases matching TRBD2. V shed 1 base and J 2 bases; nucleotides not matched to a gene: 4. The CDR3 extends over 15 amino acids. CDR1 is SGHVS and CDR2 is FNYEAQ in the germline V gene. Based on the CDR3 plus reference TRBV7-6 and TRBJ2-7, the full variable domain is GAGVSQSPRYKVTKRGQDVALRCDPISGHVSLYWYRQALGQGPEFLTYFNYEAQQDKSGLPNDRFSAERPEGSISTLTIQRTEQRDSAMYRCASSLEAGGTYEQYFGPGTRLTVT.

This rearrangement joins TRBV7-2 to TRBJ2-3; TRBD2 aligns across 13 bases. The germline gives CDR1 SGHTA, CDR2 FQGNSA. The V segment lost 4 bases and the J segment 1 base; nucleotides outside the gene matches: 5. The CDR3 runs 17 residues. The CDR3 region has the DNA TGTGCCAGCAGCTCAGGGACTAGCGGGGTCCGCACAGATACGCAGTATTTT. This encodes CASSSGTSGVRTDTQYF.

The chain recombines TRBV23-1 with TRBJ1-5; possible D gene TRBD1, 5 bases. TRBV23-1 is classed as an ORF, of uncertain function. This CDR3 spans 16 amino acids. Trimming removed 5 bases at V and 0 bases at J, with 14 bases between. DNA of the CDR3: TGCGCCAGCAGTAAGGGACCTATTAATAGCAATCAGCCCCAGCATTTT. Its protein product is CASSKGPINSNQPQHF.

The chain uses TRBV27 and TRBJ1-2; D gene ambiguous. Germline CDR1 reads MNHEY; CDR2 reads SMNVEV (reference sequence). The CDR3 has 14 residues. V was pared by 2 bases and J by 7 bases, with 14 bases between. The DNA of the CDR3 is TGTGCCAGCAGTTTAGGGAGGAGGGATAGTGGCTACACCTTC. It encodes CASSLGRRDSGYTF.

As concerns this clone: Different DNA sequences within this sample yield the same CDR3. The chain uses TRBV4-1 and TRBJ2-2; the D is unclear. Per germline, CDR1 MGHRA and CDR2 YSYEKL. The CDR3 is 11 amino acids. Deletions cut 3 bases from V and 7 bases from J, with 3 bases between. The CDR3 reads CASSQGGELFF. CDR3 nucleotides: TGCGCCAGCAGCCAGGGCGGGGAGCTGTTTTTT.

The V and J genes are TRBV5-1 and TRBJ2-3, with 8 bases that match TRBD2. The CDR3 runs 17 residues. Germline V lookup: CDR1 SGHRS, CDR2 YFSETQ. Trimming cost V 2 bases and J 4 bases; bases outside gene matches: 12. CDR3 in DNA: TGCGCCAGCAGCTTAGCGGGAGCCTACTACGGGGCAGATACGCAGTATTTT. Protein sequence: CASSLAGAYYGADTQYF.

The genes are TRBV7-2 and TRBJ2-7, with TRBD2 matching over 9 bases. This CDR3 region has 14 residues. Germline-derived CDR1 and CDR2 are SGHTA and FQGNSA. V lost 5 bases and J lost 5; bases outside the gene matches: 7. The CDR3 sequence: CASSKRTSVDEQYF. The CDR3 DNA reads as TGTGCCAGCAGCAAAAGGACTAGCGTCGACGAGCAGTACTTC.

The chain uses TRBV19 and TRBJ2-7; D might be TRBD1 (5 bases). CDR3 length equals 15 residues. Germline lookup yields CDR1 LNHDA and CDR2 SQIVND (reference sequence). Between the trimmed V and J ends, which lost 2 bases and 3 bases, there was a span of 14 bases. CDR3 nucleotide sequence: TGTGCCAGTAGTATAAGTCACAGGTTGAACTACGAGCAGTACTTC. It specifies CASSISHRLNYEQYF.

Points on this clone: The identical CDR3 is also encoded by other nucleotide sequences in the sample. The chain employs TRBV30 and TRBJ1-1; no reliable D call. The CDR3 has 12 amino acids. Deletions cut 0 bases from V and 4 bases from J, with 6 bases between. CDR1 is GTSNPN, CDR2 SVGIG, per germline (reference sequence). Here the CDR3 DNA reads TGTGCCTGGAGTGTCCTGGGCACTGAAGCTTTCTTT. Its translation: CAWSVLGTEAFF.